What follows describes a single T cell receptor (beta chain). These data come from a study of blood T cell repertoires in COVID-19. Background on the study: Acute and convalescent COVID-19 specimens originated in the United States, Italy and Spain. Sample material is recorded as cDNA or gDNA derived from T cells, B-cell-depleted T cells, or PBMCs.

In the original analysis: Amplification of reference gene primers provided the estimated nucleated cell counts. Sequencing was performed with immunoSEQ multiplex PCR; in TCRdb, only in-frame clones are kept and a portion is missing. D and trimming come from the DNA, and the V and J calls and clone size come from that table. The repertoire holds over 50,000 clones, with approximately 87% as singletons. V gave up 6 bases and J gave up 1 base; unmatched junction bases: 11. The CDR3 totals 18 residues. CDR1 is KGHSH and CDR2 is LQKENI in the germline V gene. The sequence came from a man aged 55 to 70 with acute or convalescent COVID-19. Sequenced input: peripheral blood. This chain joins TRBV18 and TRBJ2-2; 10 positions agree with TRBD1. Here the CDR3 DNA reads TGTGCCAGCTCGCGACAGGGGGCGACATCGGGGAACACCGGGGAGCTGTTTTTT. This translates into CASSRQGATSGNTGELFF.